This TCR beta chain was recorded in a study of cytomegalovirus exposure and HLA in healthy donors. 60 Vbeta and 13 Jbeta primers were used in PCR. Sequencing was performed with immunoSEQ multiplex PCR; in TCRdb, only in-frame clones are kept and a portion is missing. Of over 90,000 clones in the sample, roughly 80% were seen once. Regarding this clone: The antigen remains undetermined.

Study conclusions and caveats: Productive rates of about 87% or about 30% were seen for most TCR beta V segments in an earlier analysis. What was likely a sequencing artifact was a cluster of highly shared sequence variants. Reportedly, HLA-A and HLA-B alleles of most subjects were accurately predicted from TCR beta.

The clonotype originates from a man over 45 in good health and CMV-seropositive. The sample taken for sequencing was PBMCs.

CDR3 DNA sequence: TGTGCCAGCAGCCCGGGACTAGGCACAGATACGCAGTATTTT. Amino acid sequence: CASSPGLGTDTQYF. The rearrangement links TRBV6-5 to TRBJ2-3; the match to TRBD2 covers 8 bases. This CDR3 region has 14 residues. The germline V gene has CDR1 MNHEY and CDR2 SVGAGI. V lost 6 bases and J lost 1; bases outside the gene matches: 3.